Presented here are 14 T cell receptor beta chains from one specimen sequenced in a study of OX40 agonist ivuxolimab in advanced cancers. TCRdb's copy holds only in-frame clones and misses some; the assay was immunoSEQ multiplex PCR. The repertoire includes roughly 77,000 clones, about 80% of them detected once, and about 0.51% sits in the top ten. Sequencing used CD4+ or CD8+ T cells sorted from blood, obtained in a trial of the OX40 agonist ivuxolimab. Receptors originate from an adult with an advanced solid tumor such as melanoma, head and neck, liver or kidney cancer.

The CDR3 nucleotides read TGTGCCATCAGTGGGCCTAGCGGGAGGACAGATACGCAGTATTTT. Its translation is CAISGPSGRTDTQYF. The chain employs TRBV10-3 and TRBJ2-3, with 11 bases that match TRBD2. V trimming: 4 bases; J trimming: 3 bases; junction bases outside the gene matches: 3. CDR3 length equals 15 residues. CDR1 ENHRY and CDR2 SYGVKD come from the germline V gene.

The J gene is TRBJ1-4, the V gene TRBV5-4; tentative D call: TRBD1 (5 bases). Deletions cut 0 bases from V and 2 bases from J, with 5 bases between. Germline assignment: CDR1 SGHNT and CDR2 YYREEE (reference sequence). This CDR3 contains 14 residues. The DNA of the CDR3 is TGTGCCAGCAGCTTGGGACAGACTAATGAAAAACTGTTTTTT. Protein sequence: CASSLGQTNEKLFF.

The sample holds a few counts of this clone. The CDR3 bases are TGTGCCAGCAGCTTCTATGGGGCAGGGACTTCGTTCCAGTACTTC. It yields the protein CASSFYGAGTSFQYF. The rearrangement links TRBV7-9 to TRBJ2-7, with a possible D match to TRBD2 (6 bases). V lost 3 bases and J 10 bases, leaving 22 bases between the germline ends. Germline V gives CDR1 SEHNR, CDR2 FQNEAQ (reference sequence). The CDR3 has 15 amino acids. The full variable domain, in which reference TRBV7-9 and TRBJ2-7 provide the parts outside the CDR3, is DTGVSQNPRHKITKRGQNVTFRCDPISEHNRLYWYRQTLGQGPEFLTYFQNEAQLEKSRLLSDRFSAERPKGSFSTLEIQRTEQGDSAMYLCASSFYGAGTSFQYFGPGTRLTVT.

This sequence joins TRBV7-8 and TRBJ2-1; D is unresolved. Trimming took off 5 bases at V and 0 bases at J, with 17 bases between the two ends. Germline V gene sequence: CDR1 SGHVS, CDR2 FQNEAQ. The CDR3 consists of 17 residues. The CDR3 here is CASSPRANLLSYNEQFF. In DNA form, the CDR3 reads TGTGCCAGCAGCCCCCGGGCGAACCTACTCTCCTACAATGAGCAGTTCTTC.

This clone was seen only once. V usage is TRBV28 and J usage is TRBJ2-7, with D unclear. Germline CDR1 reads MDHEN; CDR2 reads SYDVKM. V lost 2 bases and J lost 2, with 4 bases in between. The CDR3 loop spans 12 amino acids. CDR3 in amino acids: CASSLGAYEQYF. The CDR3 DNA is TGTGCCAGCAGTTTAGGGGCCTACGAGCAGTACTTC.

V is TRBV9 and J is TRBJ1-1, with D tentatively TRBD1 (6 bases). Trimming pared 3 bases from V and 1 base from J, leaving 10 bases between. This CDR3 has 14 residues. The germline V gene has CDR1 SGDLS and CDR2 YYNGEE. CDR3 loop: CASSAMTGNTEAFF. The CDR3 DNA reads TGTGCCAGCAGCGCAATGACAGGGAACACTGAAGCTTTCTTT.

V gene TRBV7-2 combines with J gene TRBJ2-2; 7 bases align to TRBD1. V trimming: 5 bases; J trimming: 4 bases; junction bases outside the gene matches: 10. CDR1 and CDR2 (germline): SGHTA, FQGNSA. This CDR3 has 16 amino acids. CDR3 sequence (DNA): TGTGCCAGCAGCATATCACTGACAGGGCGCACCGGGGAGCTGTTTTTT. The encoded protein is CASSISLTGRTGELFF. The full variable domain, with the rest looked up from reference TRBV7-2 and TRBJ2-2, is GAGVSQSPSNKVTEKGKDVELRCDPISGHTALYWYRQSLGQGLEFLIYFQGNSAPDKSGLPSDRFSAERTGGSVSTLTIQRTQQEDSAVYLCASSISLTGRTGELFFGEGSRLTVL.

The chain has TRBV6-5 and TRBJ2-1; 11 positions agree with TRBD2. The V segment lost 2 bases and the J segment 7 bases; nucleotides outside the gene matches: 4. Germline-derived CDR1 and CDR2 are MNHEY and SVGAGI. The CDR3 extends over 15 amino acids. In DNA, the CDR3 is TGTGCCAGCAGTTACGCGGGACTAGCGGATAATGAGCAGTTCTTC. Its translation: CASSYAGLADNEQFF.

This chain links TRBV11-2 with TRBJ1-3; D gene uncertain. Trimming took 3 bases from V and 2 from J, leaving 8 bases between them. Germline V lookup: CDR1 SGHAT, CDR2 FQNNGV. The CDR3 runs 14 residues. The CDR3 coding sequence is TGTGCCAGCAGCTTGGGAGTCCCTGGAAACACCATATATTTT. Its protein is CASSLGVPGNTIYF.

The J gene is TRBJ2-5, the V gene TRBV2, with 14 bases identical to TRBD2. Germline CDR1 is SNHLY and CDR2 is FYNNEI. V lost 6 bases, J lost 4 bases, and 4 bases stayed unmatched. This CDR3 has 15 amino acids. The CDR3 here is CASRAGTSGGETQYF. The CDR3 DNA follows: TGTGCCAGCAGAGCCGGGACTAGCGGGGGAGAGACCCAGTACTTC.

J is TRBJ2-7 and V is TRBV23-1; the D is unclear. TRBV23-1 is marked as an open reading frame, function uncertain. The length of the CDR3 is 12 residues. The V end lost 6 bases, the J end lost 1 base, and 7 bases lay between the germline ends. CDR3 residues: CASRKDSYEQYF. The CDR3 DNA reads as TGCGCCAGCAGGAAAGATTCCTACGAGCAGTACTTC.

The chain is built from TRBV2 and TRBJ2-7, with D perhaps TRBD1 (5 bases). The CDR3 has 15 amino acids. V was clipped by 2 bases and J by 0 bases, with 11 bases between them. Germline values: CDR1 SNHLY, CDR2 FYNNEI. CDR3 amino acids: CASSEFPGISYEQYF. The CDR3 DNA is TGTGCCAGCAGTGAATTTCCAGGGATCTCCTACGAGCAGTACTTC. Filled out from reference TRBV2 and TRBJ2-7, the complete variable domain reads EPEVTQTPSHQVTQMGQEVILRCVPISNHLYFYWYRQILGQKVEFLVSFYNNEISEKSEIFDDQFSVERPDGSNFTLKIRSTKLEDSAMYFCASSEFPGISYEQYFGPGTRLTVT.

The chain joins TRBV6-1 to TRBJ1-5, with D unresolved. Trimming cost V 1 base and J 10 bases, with 14 bases left between them. In germline, CDR1 is MNHNS, CDR2 SASEGT. The CDR3 totals 14 residues. CDR3 residues: CASSEVKTQSPQHF. CDR3 DNA sequence: TGTGCCAGCAGTGAAGTCAAGACACAGAGCCCCCAGCATTTT.

This clone was picked up a small number of times. The rearrangement uses TRBV6-5 and TRBJ1-1; D unclear. The CDR3 has 13 amino acids. Trimming pared 6 bases from V and 1 base from J, leaving 9 bases between. CDR1 is MNHEY, CDR2 SVGAGI, per germline. The CDR3 DNA is TGTGCCAGCAGATACGAAGGGAACACTGAAGCTTTCTTT. This encodes CASRYEGNTEAFF.